This TCR beta chain came from a study of T-cell reconstitution after alpha-beta-depleted transplantation in children. Many counts were recorded for this clonotype. Its antigen is unknown. Preparation of the TCRbeta library involved a method that used unique molecular identifiers. TCRdb redid the calling of the PCR reads with MiXCR, one entry per CDR3 protein. Here the sample spans around 700,000 distinct CDR3 sequences, 10% to 15% being singletons. Losses at the gene ends were 3 bases for V and 4 bases for J; bases not matched to a gene: 8. The germline V gene encodes CDR1 DFQATT and CDR2 SNEGSKA (reference sequence). This CDR3 is built from 15 residues. Study-wide results and limits: Hyperexpanded clones declined; after one year, newly produced T cells mostly supplied diversity. Surviving recipient T cells and thymic progenitors underlay high day-60 TCRbeta diversity in some patients.

The sequence derives from a girl aged 2 to 9 with congenital amegakaryocytic thrombocytopenia, due to receive a stem cell transplant. The sequenced sample was PBMCs, obtained before TCRalphabeta/CD19-depleted stem cell transplant. This chain joins TRBV20-1 and TRBJ2-3; 9 bases fit TRBD2. The CDR3 loop is CSASHGGGAADTQYF. In nucleotides, the CDR3 is TGCAGTGCTAGTCATGGCGGGGGGGCCGCAGATACGCAGTATTTT.